A single sample gave rise to the 8 T cell receptor beta chains below, sequenced in a study of shared clonotypes between healthy human individuals. CD8 cells regarded as naive lacked CD45RO, were positively chosen for CCR7, and omitted terminally differentiated effector memory CD45RA+ cells. Libraries were prepared by immunoSEQ multiplex PCR; TCRdb keeps only in-frame clonotypes and omits some of them. The table records around 2,000,000 clones, approximately 94% of them present only once. Material for sequencing was naive CD8+ T cells sorted from blood. These receptors were taken from a man younger than 30 in good health.

This chain uses TRBV6-1 with TRBJ2-7, with D uncertain. The V gene's germline CDR1 is MNHNS and CDR2 SASEGT. V shed 5 bases and J shed 3 bases, with 11 bases lying between them. The CDR3 is made up of 13 amino acids. The CDR3 DNA sequence: TGTGCCAGCAGTCCGGGCAGTTACTACGAGCAGTACTTC. It is translated as CASSPGSYYEQYF.

The sample holds a few counts of this clone. The chain couples TRBV19 to TRBJ2-3, with D perhaps TRBD2 (6 bases). From germline, CDR1 is LNHDA and CDR2 SQIVND (reference sequence). V lost 4 bases to trimming and J lost 0 bases, with 14 bases between them. This CDR3 spans 16 amino acids. The CDR3 loop is CASSTGTVPSTDTQYF. The CDR3, as DNA: TGTGCCAGTAGTACCGGGACTGTACCTAGCACAGATACGCAGTATTTT.

V usage is TRBV19 and J usage is TRBJ2-2, with D unclear. Trimming removed 0 bases at V and 6 bases at J, with 8 bases between. The CDR3 length is 14 residues. Germline V lookup: CDR1 LNHDA, CDR2 SQIVND (reference sequence). In nucleotides, the CDR3 is TGTGCCAGTAGTATAGACGGCGCGGCCGGGGAGCTGTTTTTT. Translating gives CASSIDGAAGELFF.

The rearrangement uses TRBV4-1 and TRBJ2-2, with D perhaps given as TRBD1 or TRBD2 (5 bases each). CDR1 is MGHRA, CDR2 YSYEKL, per germline. The CDR3 covers 15 residues. The V gene lost 6 bases and the J gene lost 5 bases, with 16 bases spanning the gap. The DNA of the CDR3 is TGCGCCAGCAGTAGAGGGGTATCGGGAACCGGGGAGCTGTTTTTT. This sequence encodes CASSRGVSGTGELFF.

The rearrangement links TRBV28 to TRBJ2-5; TRBD1 might be the D (5 bases). Germline V gene lookup returns CDR1 MDHEN and CDR2 SYDVKM. V lost 6 bases and J lost 1, with 9 bases in between. This CDR3 has 13 residues. CDR3 DNA: TGTGCCAGCAGGATGCAGGGCCAAGAGACCCAGTACTTC. This translates into CASRMQGQETQYF.

The rearrangement joins TRBV2 to TRBJ2-1, with TRBD1 matching over 8 bases. This CDR3 is built from 13 residues. Germline V gene lookup returns CDR1 SNHLY and CDR2 FYNNEI. With 7 bases clipped from V and 9 bases from J, the junction kept 8 bases outside the gene matches. The CDR3 sequence is CASKDRDGGEQFF. DNA for the CDR3: TGTGCCAGCAAGGACAGGGACGGGGGTGAGCAGTTCTTC.

This chain joins TRBV4-1 and TRBJ2-7; D not resolved. CDR1 MGHRA and CDR2 YSYEKL come from the germline V gene. This CDR3 contains 16 residues. Trimming removed 0 bases at V and 2 bases at J, with 14 bases between. This CDR3 reads CASSQERNGNPYEQYF. The CDR3, as DNA: TGCGCCAGCAGCCAAGAAAGGAACGGCAACCCCTACGAGCAGTACTTC.

The chain has TRBV11-2 and TRBJ2-1; D not certain. Trimming shortened V by 1 base and J by 8 bases, and 9 bases separated the two germline ends. The CDR3 is 13 amino acids. The germline gives CDR1 SGHAT, CDR2 FQNNGV. In DNA, the CDR3 is TGTGCCAGCAGCTTAGCGGACGGATATGAGCAGTTCTTC. As protein: CASSLADGYEQFF.